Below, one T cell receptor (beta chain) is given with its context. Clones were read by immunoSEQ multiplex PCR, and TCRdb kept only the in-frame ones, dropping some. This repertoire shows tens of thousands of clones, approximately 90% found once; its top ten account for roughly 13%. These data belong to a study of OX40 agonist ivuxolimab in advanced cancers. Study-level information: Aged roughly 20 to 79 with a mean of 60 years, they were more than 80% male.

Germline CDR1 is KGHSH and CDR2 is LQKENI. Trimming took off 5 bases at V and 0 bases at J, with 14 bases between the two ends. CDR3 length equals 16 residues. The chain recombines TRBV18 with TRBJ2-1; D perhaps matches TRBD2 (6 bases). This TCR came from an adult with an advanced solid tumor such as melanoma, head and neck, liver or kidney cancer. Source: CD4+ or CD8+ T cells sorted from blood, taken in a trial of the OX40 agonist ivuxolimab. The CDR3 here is CASSFSGASSYNEQFF. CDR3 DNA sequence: TGTGCCAGCTCATTTAGCGGCGCCAGCTCCTACAATGAGCAGTTCTTC.